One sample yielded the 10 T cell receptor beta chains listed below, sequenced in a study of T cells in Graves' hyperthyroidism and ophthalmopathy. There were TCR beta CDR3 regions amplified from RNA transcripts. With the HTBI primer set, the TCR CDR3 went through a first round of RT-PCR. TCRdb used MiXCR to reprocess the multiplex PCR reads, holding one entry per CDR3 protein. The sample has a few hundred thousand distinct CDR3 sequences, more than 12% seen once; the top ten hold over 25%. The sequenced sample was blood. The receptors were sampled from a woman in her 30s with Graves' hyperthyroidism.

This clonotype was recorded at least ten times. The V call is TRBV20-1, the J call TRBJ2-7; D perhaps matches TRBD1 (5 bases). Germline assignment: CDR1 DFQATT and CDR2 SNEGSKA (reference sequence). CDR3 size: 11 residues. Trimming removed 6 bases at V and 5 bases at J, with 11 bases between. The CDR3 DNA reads TGCAGTGCCTCTCAGGGAAACGAGCAGTACTTC. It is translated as CSASQGNEQYF.

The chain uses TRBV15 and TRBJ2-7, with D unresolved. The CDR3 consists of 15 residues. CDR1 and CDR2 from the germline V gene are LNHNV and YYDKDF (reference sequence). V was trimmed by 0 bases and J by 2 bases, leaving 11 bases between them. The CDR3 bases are TGTGCCACCAGCAGAGATTTAGGGCAAGCCTACGAGCAGTACTTC. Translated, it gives CATSRDLGQAYEQYF.

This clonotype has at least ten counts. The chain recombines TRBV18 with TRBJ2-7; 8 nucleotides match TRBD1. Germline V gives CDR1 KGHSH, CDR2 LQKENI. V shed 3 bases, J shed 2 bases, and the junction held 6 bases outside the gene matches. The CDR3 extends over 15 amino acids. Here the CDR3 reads CASSPAMGQAYEQYF. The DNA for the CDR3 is TGTGCCAGCTCACCCGCCATGGGACAGGCCTACGAGCAGTACTTC.

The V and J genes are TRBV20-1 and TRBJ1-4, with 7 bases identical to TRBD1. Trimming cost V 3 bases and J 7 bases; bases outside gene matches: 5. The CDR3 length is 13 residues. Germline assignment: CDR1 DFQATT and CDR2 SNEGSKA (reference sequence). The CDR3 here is CSARTGSLEKLFF. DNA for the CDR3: TGCAGTGCTAGGACAGGGTCCCTTGAAAAACTGTTTTTT.

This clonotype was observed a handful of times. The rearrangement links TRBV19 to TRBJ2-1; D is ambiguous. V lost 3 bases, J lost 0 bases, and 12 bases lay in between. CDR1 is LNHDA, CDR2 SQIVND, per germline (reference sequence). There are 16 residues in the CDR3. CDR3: CASSILGGLSYNEQFF. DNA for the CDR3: TGTGCCAGTAGTATCCTCGGCGGTCTCTCCTACAATGAGCAGTTCTTC. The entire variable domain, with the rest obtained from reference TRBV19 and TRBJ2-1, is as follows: DGGITQSPKYLFRKEGQNVTLSCEQNLNHDAMYWYRQDPGQGLRLIYYSQIVNDFQKGDIAEGYSVSREKKESFPLTVTSAQKNPTAFYLCASSILGGLSYNEQFFGPGTRLTVL.

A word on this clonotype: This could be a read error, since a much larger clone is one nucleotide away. CDR3 DNA: TGTGCCAGCAGTTTATTGACGGGGTACGAGCAGTACTTC. Its protein product is CASSLLTGYEQYF. This sequence joins TRBV12-3 or TRBV12-4 and TRBJ2-7, with D possibly TRBD2 on 5 matching bases. V was clipped by 2 bases and J by 4 bases, with 9 bases between them. The CDR3 extends over 13 amino acids.

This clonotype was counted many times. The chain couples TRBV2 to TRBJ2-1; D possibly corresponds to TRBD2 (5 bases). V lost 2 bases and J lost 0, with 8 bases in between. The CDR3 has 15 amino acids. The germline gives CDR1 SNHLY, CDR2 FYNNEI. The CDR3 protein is CASSEQAVSYNEQFF. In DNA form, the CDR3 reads TGTGCCAGCAGTGAACAAGCGGTCTCCTACAATGAGCAGTTCTTC. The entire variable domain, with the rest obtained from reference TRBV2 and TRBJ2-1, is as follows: EPEVTQTPSHQVTQMGQEVILRCVPISNHLYFYWYRQILGQKVEFLVSFYNNEISEKSEIFDDQFSVERPDGSNFTLKIRSTKLEDSAMYFCASSEQAVSYNEQFFGPGTRLTVL.

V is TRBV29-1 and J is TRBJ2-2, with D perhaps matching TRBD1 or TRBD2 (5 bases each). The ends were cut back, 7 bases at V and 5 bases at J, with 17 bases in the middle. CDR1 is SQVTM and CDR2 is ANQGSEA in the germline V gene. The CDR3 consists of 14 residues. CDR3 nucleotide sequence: TGCAGCGCAGAGTCAGGGAGAGGGACCGGGGAGCTGTTTTTT. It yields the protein CSAESGRGTGELFF.

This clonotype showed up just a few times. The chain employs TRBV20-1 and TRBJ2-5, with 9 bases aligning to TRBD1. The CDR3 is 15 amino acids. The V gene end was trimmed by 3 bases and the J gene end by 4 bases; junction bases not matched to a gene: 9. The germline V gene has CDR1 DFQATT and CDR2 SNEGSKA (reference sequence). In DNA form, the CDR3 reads TGCAGTGCTAGCACCGGACAGGGGAAGGTAGAGACCCAGTACTTC. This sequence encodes CSASTGQGKVETQYF.

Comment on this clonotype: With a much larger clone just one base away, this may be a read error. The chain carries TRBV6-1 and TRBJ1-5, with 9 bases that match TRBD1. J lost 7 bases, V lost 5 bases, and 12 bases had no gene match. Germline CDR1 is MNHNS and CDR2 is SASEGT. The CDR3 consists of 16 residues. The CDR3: CASSPGGTGYGQPQHF. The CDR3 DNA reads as TGTGCCAGCAGTCCCGGCGGGACAGGGTATGGCCAGCCCCAGCATTTT.